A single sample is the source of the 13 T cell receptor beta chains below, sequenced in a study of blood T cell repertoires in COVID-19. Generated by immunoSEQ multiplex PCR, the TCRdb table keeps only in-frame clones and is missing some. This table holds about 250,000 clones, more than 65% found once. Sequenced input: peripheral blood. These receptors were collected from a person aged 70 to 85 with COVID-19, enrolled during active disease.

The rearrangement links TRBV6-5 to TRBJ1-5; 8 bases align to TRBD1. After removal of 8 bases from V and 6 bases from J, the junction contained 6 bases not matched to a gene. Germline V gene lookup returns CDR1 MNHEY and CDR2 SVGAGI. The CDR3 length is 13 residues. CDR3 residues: CASLGQGLQPQHF. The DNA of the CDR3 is TGTGCCAGCTTAGGACAGGGACTTCAGCCCCAGCATTTT.

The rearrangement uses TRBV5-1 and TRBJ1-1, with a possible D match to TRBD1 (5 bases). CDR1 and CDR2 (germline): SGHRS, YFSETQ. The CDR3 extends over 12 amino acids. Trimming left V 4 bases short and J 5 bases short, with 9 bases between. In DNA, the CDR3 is TGCGCCAGCAGCGGGGCGGGGACTGAAGCTTTCTTT. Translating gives CASSGAGTEAFF.

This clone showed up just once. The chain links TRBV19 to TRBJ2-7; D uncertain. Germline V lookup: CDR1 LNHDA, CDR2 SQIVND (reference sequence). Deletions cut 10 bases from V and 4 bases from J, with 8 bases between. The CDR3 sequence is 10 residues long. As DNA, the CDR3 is TGTGCCACCGACTTTTACGAGCAGTACTTC. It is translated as CATDFYEQYF.

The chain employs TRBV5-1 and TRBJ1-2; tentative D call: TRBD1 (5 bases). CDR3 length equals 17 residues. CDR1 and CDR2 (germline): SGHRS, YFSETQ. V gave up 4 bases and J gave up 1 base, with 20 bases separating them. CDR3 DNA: TGCGCCAGCAGCGCCGGACAATGGCATGCTGGTAACTATGGCTACACCTTC. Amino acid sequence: CASSAGQWHAGNYGYTF.

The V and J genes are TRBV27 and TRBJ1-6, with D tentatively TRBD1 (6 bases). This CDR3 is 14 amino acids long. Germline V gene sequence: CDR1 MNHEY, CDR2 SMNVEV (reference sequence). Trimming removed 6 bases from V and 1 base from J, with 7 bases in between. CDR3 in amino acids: CASRQGSYNSPLHF. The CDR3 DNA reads TGTGCCAGCAGACAGGGATCCTATAATTCACCCCTCCACTTT.

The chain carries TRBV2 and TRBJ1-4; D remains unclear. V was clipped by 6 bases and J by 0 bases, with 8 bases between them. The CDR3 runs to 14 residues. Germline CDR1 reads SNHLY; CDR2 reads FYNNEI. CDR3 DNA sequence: TGTGCCAGCAGCCCCCTAGCAACTAATGAAAAACTGTTTTTT. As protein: CASSPLATNEKLFF.

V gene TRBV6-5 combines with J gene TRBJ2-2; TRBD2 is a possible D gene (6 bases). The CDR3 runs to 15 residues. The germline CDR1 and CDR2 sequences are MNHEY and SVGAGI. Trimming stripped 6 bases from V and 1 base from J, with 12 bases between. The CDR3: CASSRTTGNTGELFF. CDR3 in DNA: TGTGCCAGCAGCCGGACTACAGGGAACACCGGGGAGCTGTTTTTT.

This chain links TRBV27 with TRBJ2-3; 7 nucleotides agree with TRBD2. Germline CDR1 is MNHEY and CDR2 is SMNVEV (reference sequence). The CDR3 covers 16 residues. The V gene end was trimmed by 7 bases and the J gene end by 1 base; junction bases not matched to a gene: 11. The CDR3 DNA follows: TGTGCCAGCAACGGACTAGGGATGGGCGGCACAGATACGCAGTATTTT. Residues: CASNGLGMGGTDTQYF.

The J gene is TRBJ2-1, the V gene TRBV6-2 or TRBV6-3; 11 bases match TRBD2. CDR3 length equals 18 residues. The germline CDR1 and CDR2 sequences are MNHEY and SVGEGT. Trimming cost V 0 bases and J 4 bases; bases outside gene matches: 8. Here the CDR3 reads CASSYSKTSGAKYNEQFF. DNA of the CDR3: TGTGCCAGCAGTTACTCTAAGACTAGCGGGGCCAAATACAATGAGCAGTTCTTC.

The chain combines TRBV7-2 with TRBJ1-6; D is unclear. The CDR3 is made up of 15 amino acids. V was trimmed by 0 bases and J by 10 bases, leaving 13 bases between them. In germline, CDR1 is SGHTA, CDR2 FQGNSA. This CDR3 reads CASSLAGRARSPLHF. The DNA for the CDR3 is TGTGCCAGCAGCTTAGCAGGGAGGGCGAGGTCACCCCTCCACTTT.

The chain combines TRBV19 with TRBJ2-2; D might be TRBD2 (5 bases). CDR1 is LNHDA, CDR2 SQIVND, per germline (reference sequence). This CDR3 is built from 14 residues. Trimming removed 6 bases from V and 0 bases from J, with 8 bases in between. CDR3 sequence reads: CASRGSSNTGELFF. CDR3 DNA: TGTGCCAGTAGGGGGAGTTCGAACACCGGGGAGCTGTTTTTT.

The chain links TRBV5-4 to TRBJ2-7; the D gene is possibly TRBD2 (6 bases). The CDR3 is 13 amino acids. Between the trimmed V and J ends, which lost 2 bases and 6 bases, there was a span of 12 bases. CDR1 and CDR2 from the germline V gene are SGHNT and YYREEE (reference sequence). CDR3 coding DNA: TGTGCCAGCAGCTTTCAACTAGCAAGCGAGCAGTACTTC. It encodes CASSFQLASEQYF.

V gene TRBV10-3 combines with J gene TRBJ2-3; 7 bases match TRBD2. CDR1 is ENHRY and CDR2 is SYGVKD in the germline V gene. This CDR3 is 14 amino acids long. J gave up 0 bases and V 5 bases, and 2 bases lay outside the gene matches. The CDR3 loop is CAISRGVSTDTQYF. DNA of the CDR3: TGTGCCATCAGTCGGGGGGTAAGCACAGATACGCAGTATTTT.